Each of the 32 T cell receptor beta chains below was sequenced from the same sample in a study of T cells expressing NK-cell markers. Using the 5' RACE reads, TCRdb records one entry per CDR3 protein without DNA. The sample has around 550,000 distinct CDR3 sequences, and its top ten clones hold roughly 3.5%. Sequences were obtained from blood T cells: a sorted CD56 or NKG2C T cell subset, CD4+ or CD8+ T cells, or bulk PBMC T cells (not recorded which). These receptors all come from a man aged 18 to 29 in good health.

The CDR3 protein is CASSLGTTEQFF. V is TRBV7-6 and J is TRBJ2-1; TCRdb selects TRBD2, and the lack of DNA leaves this call unchecked. The CDR3 runs to 12 residues. Germline V lookup: CDR1 SGHVS, CDR2 FNYEAQ. Filled out from reference TRBV7-6 and TRBJ2-1, the complete variable domain reads GAGVSQSPRYKVTKRGQDVALRCDPISGHVSLYWYRQALGQGPEFLTYFNYEAQQDKSGLPNDRFSAERPEGSISTLTIQRTEQRDSAMYRCASSLGTTEQFFGPGTRLTVL.

The chain couples TRBV12-3 or TRBV12-4 to TRBJ1-1; there is no DNA to check the TCRdb D call of TRBD1. The length of the CDR3 is 16 residues. CDR3 protein: CASRLTTGGGGTEAFF.

This sequence joins TRBV27 and TRBJ2-1; lacking DNA, the TRBD2 call made by TCRdb goes unchecked. Germline-derived CDR1 and CDR2 are MNHEY and SMNVEV (reference sequence). This CDR3 has 16 amino acids. The CDR3 is CASSPYGQSGYNEQFF.

The chain employs TRBV29-1 and TRBJ1-4; TCRdb picks TRBD1, but there is no DNA to check that call. The CDR3 sequence is 13 residues long. Germline V lookup: CDR1 SQVTM, CDR2 ANQGSEA. CDR3 sequence reads: CSGRTGDGEKLFF. The whole variable domain, filled in from reference TRBV29-1 and TRBJ1-4, reads SAVISQKPSRDICQRGTSLTIQCQVDSQVTMMFWYRQQPGQSLTLIATANQGSEATYESGFVIDKFPISRPNLTFSTLTVSNMSPEDSSIYLCSGRTGDGEKLFFGSGTQLSVL.

The rearrangement uses TRBV4-3 and TRBJ2-1; TCRdb gives TRBD2 as the D gene, but with no DNA this cannot be confirmed. This CDR3 has 15 amino acids. Per germline, CDR1 LGHNA and CDR2 YSLEER. CDR3 in amino acids: CASSQDGLAINEQFF.

The CDR3 reads CASSQDLANNEQFF. The chain employs TRBV3-1 and TRBJ2-1. CDR1 LGHDT and CDR2 YNNKEL come from the germline V gene (reference sequence). The CDR3 spans 14 residues.

V gene TRBV12-3 or TRBV12-4 combines with J gene TRBJ1-3; TCRdb selects TRBD1, and the lack of DNA leaves this call unchecked. There are 15 residues in the CDR3. CDR3: CASSRQGGLGNTIYF.

V usage is TRBV29-1 and J usage is TRBJ1-2. Germline loops: CDR1 SQVTM, CDR2 ANQGSEA. This CDR3 comprises 12 residues. The CDR3 reads CSVDPSGRGYTF.

The chain recombines TRBV28 with TRBJ1-2; as DNA is missing, the TRBD1 call by TCRdb cannot be tested. This CDR3 is built from 16 residues. Germline V gene lookup returns CDR1 MDHEN and CDR2 SYDVKM. CDR3 in amino acids: CASILGGHPETYGYTF.

The rearrangement uses TRBV6-5 and TRBJ2-3; TCRdb designates TRBD2, a call that cannot be tested without DNA. Germline V lookup: CDR1 MNHEY, CDR2 SVGAGI. The length of the CDR3 is 15 residues. The CDR3 loop is CASSYSSGSGDTQYF.

The chain is built from TRBV27 and TRBJ2-7. The CDR3 consists of 14 residues. Germline CDR1 reads MNHEY; CDR2 reads SMNVEV (reference sequence). The chain's CDR3 is CASRTTLGPYEQYF.

The rearrangement joins TRBV12-3 or TRBV12-4 to TRBJ2-3; the D gene TCRdb calls, TRBD1, cannot be checked with no DNA. The CDR3 covers 16 residues. The CDR3 region is CASSGSLVRQGHTQYF.

The chain couples TRBV20-1 to TRBJ1-2. The CDR3 sequence is 11 residues long. Germline V lookup: CDR1 DFQATT, CDR2 SNEGSKA (reference sequence). CDR3 loop: CSARGDFGYTF.

This sequence joins TRBV30 and TRBJ2-1; there is no DNA to check the TCRdb D call of TRBD1. CDR3 size: 15 residues. Per germline, CDR1 GTSNPN and CDR2 SVGIG (reference sequence). The CDR3 sequence is CAWSGRGITRNEQFF.

The chain recombines TRBV20-1 with TRBJ2-5; TCRdb's assignment of TRBD1 cannot be checked, as there is no DNA. CDR1 DFQATT and CDR2 SNEGSKA come from the germline V gene (reference sequence). The CDR3 runs 17 residues. CDR3 loop: CSARGPFGVGRLETQYF.

The chain has TRBV4-3 and TRBJ1-1. The CDR3 consists of 14 residues. Germline V gene sequence: CDR1 LGHNA, CDR2 YSLEER. The CDR3: CASSPITRGGEAFF.

The V gene is TRBV6-5, the J gene TRBJ2-7; TCRdb indicates TRBD1, and absent DNA this call remains unverified. The CDR3 is 15 residues long. Germline CDR1 MNHEY, CDR2 SVGAGI. Here the CDR3 reads CASRIGTGGNHEQYF.

The chain couples TRBV5-1 to TRBJ1-1; as DNA is missing, the TRBD1 call by TCRdb cannot be tested. The CDR3 has 15 amino acids. Germline V CDR1 and CDR2: SGHRS, YFSETQ. CDR3 in amino acids: CASSLDPGIRSEAFF.

The chain combines TRBV12-3 or TRBV12-4 with TRBJ1-2; the TRBD1 assignment by TCRdb is unverifiable without DNA. CDR3 length: 14 amino acids. The CDR3: CASSRQELSYGYTF.

The chain employs TRBV5-1 and TRBJ2-3. The CDR3 is made up of 15 amino acids. CDR1 is SGHRS, CDR2 YFSETQ, per germline. The CDR3 here is CASSWIGGSTDTQYF.

The V call is TRBV6-5, the J call TRBJ2-2; there is no DNA to check the TCRdb D call of TRBD2. Germline V gene sequence: CDR1 MNHEY, CDR2 SVGAGI. The CDR3 contains 17 residues. This CDR3 reads CASSYITSGGGPGELFF.

This sequence joins TRBV29-1 and TRBJ2-3; TCRdb picks TRBD1, but there is no DNA to check that call. CDR3 size: 17 residues. Germline CDR1 SQVTM, CDR2 ANQGSEA. The CDR3 sequence: CSVEVLEHLGGSDTQYF.

The chain joins TRBV7-9 to TRBJ2-1; TCRdb's D call, TRBD2, is unchecked because there is no DNA. In germline, CDR1 is SEHNR, CDR2 FQNEAQ (reference sequence). This CDR3 spans 14 amino acids. The CDR3 region is CAGTSSGRGHPQFF.

The chain couples TRBV11-2 to TRBJ1-1; TCRdb reports TRBD1, a call that lacks DNA to check it against. The CDR3 spans 15 residues. Germline V gene data show CDR1 as SGHAT and CDR2 as FQNNGV. The CDR3 here is CASSLEGARNTEAFF.

The J gene is TRBJ1-3, the V gene TRBV18; TCRdb reports TRBD1, a call that lacks DNA to check it against. Germline V gene data show CDR1 as KGHSH and CDR2 as LQKENI. There are 14 residues in the CDR3. The CDR3: CASSRDSSGNTIYF.

V and J are TRBV5-1 and TRBJ2-1; with no DNA, the TCRdb D assignment of TRBD2 cannot be verified. Germline lookup yields CDR1 SGHRS and CDR2 YFSETQ. There are 16 residues in the CDR3. CDR3 sequence: CASSLAGGPRDNEQFF.

Here the CDR3 reads CASSPRGRKLFF. The rearrangement joins TRBV16 to TRBJ1-4; TCRdb picks TRBD1, but there is no DNA to check that call. CDR1 and CDR2 (germline): KGHSY, FQNENV. The CDR3 contains 12 residues.

The chain links TRBV4-1 to TRBJ1-1. This CDR3 has 16 residues. Germline V gene lookup returns CDR1 MGHRA and CDR2 YSYEKL. The CDR3 is CASSDRYLAGDTEAFF.

The rearrangement joins TRBV15 to TRBJ1-5. Germline loops: CDR1 LNHNV, CDR2 YYDKDF (reference sequence). The CDR3 runs to 15 residues. CDR3 amino acids: CATSRRGTVNQPQHF.

The chain combines TRBV2 with TRBJ2-1; the TCRdb call, TRBD1, lacks DNA for checking. Germline CDR1 and CDR2: SNHLY and FYNNEI. The CDR3 consists of 14 residues. CDR3 sequence: CADGTGGTYNEQFF.

J is TRBJ2-1 and V is TRBV29-1. There are 12 residues in the CDR3. Germline CDR1 is SQVTM and CDR2 is ANQGSEA. The CDR3: CSAEVEYNEQFF.

The V and J genes are TRBV20-1 and TRBJ2-7. Germline CDR1 is DFQATT and CDR2 is SNEGSKA (reference sequence). CDR3 size: 13 residues. The CDR3 is CSASGGDGYEQYF.